Listed below are T cell receptor beta chains from one sample, sequenced in a study of Ad26.COV2.S vaccination and SARS-CoV-2 variants. Generated by immunoSEQ multiplex PCR, the TCRdb table keeps only in-frame clones and is missing some. The repertoire includes under 400,000 clones, roughly 84% of them detected once, and more than 3% sits in the top ten. This specimen was peripheral blood, taken in a trial of Ad26.COV2.S vaccine versus placebo. The receptors were sampled from a person aged 18 to 59 who received the Ad26.COV2.S COVID-19 vaccine or a placebo. Each CDR3 is given with its conserved first and last residue. The D gene is left open where the match is weak. Size is omitted from some rows. Given values are once, few, many or a class for expanded clones.

TGCGCCAGTCACAGGGCCATGAACACTGAAGCTTTCTTT,CASHRAMNTEAFF,TRBJ1-1,.,TRBV5-1,.
TGTGCCAGCAACCGGGTGAAGGGGGCGAACACCGGGGAGCTGTTTTTT,CASNRVKGANTGELFF,TRBJ2-2,.,TRBV2,.
TGTGCCAGCAGCCTATTCCCGGACCTAGGCGAGCAGTACTTC,CASSLFPDLGEQYF,TRBJ2-7,.,TRBV7-3,.
TGTGCCAGCAGCCAATGGGGACAAGAAGCTTTCTTT,CASSQWGQEAFF,TRBJ1-1,.,TRBV3-1/TRBV3-2,.
TGCGCCAGCAGCATAGGACAGGGGTATGAAAAACTGTTTTTT,CASSIGQGYEKLFF,TRBJ1-4,.,TRBV5-1,TRBD1
TGCGCCAGCAGCCAAGATCCCCCGCCGGCAGGGATTTCACCCCTCCACTTT,CASSQDPPPAGISPLHF,TRBJ1-6,.,TRBV4-1,.
TGTGCCAGCTCGACTCCCGGACCCTATTCTTTCTTT,CASSTPGPYSFF,TRBJ1-1,once,TRBV12-3/TRBV12-4,.
TGTGCCAGCAGCCCCGCGGGGGGCAATGAGCAGTTCTTC,CASSPAGGNEQFF,TRBJ2-1,.,TRBV7-3,TRBD2
TGTGCCAGCAGACTGACAGGGGAGAACACTGAAGCTTTCTTT,CASRLTGENTEAFF,TRBJ1-1,.,TRBV27,TRBD1
TGTGCCAGCAGTTTCGGGACTAGCGGGGGGGCCGTAGATACGCAGTATTTT,CASSFGTSGGAVDTQYF,TRBJ2-3,.,TRBV7-2,TRBD2
TGCGCCAGCAGCTTGGGTAACTACGAGCAGTACTTC,CASSLGNYEQYF,TRBJ2-7,once,TRBV5-1,.
TGTGCCAGCAGTGAAAGGGGGAAAGCTTTCTTT,CASSERGKAFF,TRBJ1-1,.,TRBV25-1,.
TGTGCCAGCAGTCTTTGGGGTGGCGGCTACACCTTC,CASSLWGGGYTF,TRBJ1-2,.,TRBV7-8,.
TGTGCCAGCAGTTCCGGGACAGGGCCCTACAATGAGCAGTTCTTC,CASSSGTGPYNEQFF,TRBJ2-1,once,TRBV27,TRBD1
TGTGCCAGCAGCCCCGGGTCCAATAAATACTACGAGCAGTACTTC,CASSPGSNKYYEQYF,TRBJ2-7,.,TRBV9,.
TGTGCCAGCAGTTTATCCAGTGCACGACAAAAACTGTTTTTT,CASSLSSARQKLFF,TRBJ1-4,once,TRBV27,.
TGTGCCAGCAGTTACGGGGACAGGTCGAGCTCCTATAATTCACCCCTCCACTTT,CASSYGDRSSSYNSPLHF,TRBJ1-6,.,TRBV6-2/TRBV6-3,TRBD1
TGTGCCAGCAGCCTGCAGCTTGAGCAGTTCTTC,CASSLQLEQFF,TRBJ2-1,.,TRBV11-2,.
TGTGCCAGCAGCGTAGTCGCCCAATTAGATACGCAGTATTTT,CASSVVAQLDTQYF,TRBJ2-3,.,TRBV9,.
TGTGCCAGCAGCTTGGCCCAAGAGACAGGTAACACCGGGGAGCTGTTTTTT,CASSLAQETGNTGELFF,TRBJ2-2,.,TRBV5-5,.
TGCGCCAGCAGCTTGGAAGGACAGGGGGTCGCCGGGGAGCTGTTTTTT,CASSLEGQGVAGELFF,TRBJ2-2,.,TRBV5-1,TRBD1
TGTGCCAGCCCGGGCCAGGGTACAGTCGATGAGCAGTTCTTC,CASPGQGTVDEQFF,TRBJ2-1,.,TRBV7-9,.
TGTGCCAGCAGCCGGTGGGGTACTGAAGCTTTCTTT,CASSRWGTEAFF,TRBJ1-1,.,TRBV27,.
TGTGCCAGCAGCTACGGACAGACCTACGAGCAGTACTTC,CASSYGQTYEQYF,TRBJ2-7,.,TRBV5-4,.
TGTGCCAGCAGCTTGGTGGCGGAGCAGTTCTTC,CASSLVAEQFF,TRBJ2-1,.,TRBV5-6,.
TGTGCCAGTAGTACCGGGGGGGTCACGGCCAACGTCCTGACTTTC,CASSTGGVTANVLTF,TRBJ2-6,.,TRBV19,TRBD2
TGTGCCAGCAGCCCCCCTAGGTCGGGCCATGGCTACACCTTC,CASSPPRSGHGYTF,TRBJ1-2,.,TRBV11-1,.
TGTGCCAGCAGTGAAGCGCGGGATGAGCAGTTCTTC,CASSEARDEQFF,TRBJ2-1,.,TRBV6-1,.
TGTGCCAGCAGCCCGGGACGGCGCGAATACGAGCAGTACTTC,CASSPGRREYEQYF,TRBJ2-7,.,TRBV21-1,.
TGTGCCAGCAGCCTCAGAGGAACTGAAGCTTTCTTT,CASSLRGTEAFF,TRBJ1-1,.,TRBV5-4,.
TGTGCCAGCTCACCCTCCTCCCCTGGCACAGATACGCAGTATTTT,CASSPSSPGTDTQYF,TRBJ2-3,.,TRBV18,.
TGTGCCAGCAGCCAGGGGGAAACTGAAGCTTTCTTT,CASSQGETEAFF,TRBJ1-1,.,TRBV2,TRBD1
TGTGCCAGTAGTATCGAGACAGGGGAAGAGACCCAGTACTTC,CASSIETGEETQYF,TRBJ2-5,.,TRBV19,TRBD1
TGTGCCAGCAGCGTAGCAGGGGCGGTGGGCACTGAAGCTTTCTTT,CASSVAGAVGTEAFF,TRBJ1-1,once,TRBV9,.
TGTGCCAGCAGCCTGACAGGTCCCTATGGCTACACCTTC,CASSLTGPYGYTF,TRBJ1-2,.,TRBV5-4,.
TGTGCCAGTAGTATGGTGGGGCTGGGGGAGACCCAGTACTTC,CASSMVGLGETQYF,TRBJ2-5,.,TRBV19,.
TGTGCCAGCAGTTACGGCCAGGGGGCTGGGGAGACCCAGTACTTC,CASSYGQGAGETQYF,TRBJ2-5,.,TRBV6-2/TRBV6-3,TRBD1
TGTGCCAGCAGCCAAGCGGCAATGACCTACGAGCAGTACTTC,CASSQAAMTYEQYF,TRBJ2-7,.,TRBV4-2,.
TGTGCTAGCAGCTCCCGGACAGGATACGAGCAGTACTTC,CASSSRTGYEQYF,TRBJ2-7,.,TRBV7-7,TRBD1
TGTGCCAGCAGTTCTACAGGATTCAATCAGCCCCAGCATTTT,CASSSTGFNQPQHF,TRBJ1-5,few,TRBV6-5,.
TGTGCCAGCAGTTACGGCCCACCGGGGGCTGAAGCTTTCTTT,CASSYGPPGAEAFF,TRBJ1-1,few,TRBV6-2/TRBV6-3,.